These 22 T cell receptor beta chains originate from one sample sequenced in a study of PD-L1 blockade in urothelial cancer (dated by TCRdb to about 2017). The library came from the immunoSEQ multiplex PCR assay. TCRdb carries this immuneACCESS record with in-frame sequences only. Its versions omit some clonotypes, under half of them owing to an unresolved V gene in the studies checked, with the rest unexplained. The sample yields about 45,000 clones; roughly 88% were counted once. The top ten hold approximately 25% of the sample. The time point label for this specimen denotes: pretreatment peripheral blood. The sequenced sample was PBMCs, obtained around atezolizumab (anti-PD-L1) treatment. The receptors come from a donor aged 40 or older with urothelial cancer.

This clone was observed a single time. Other nucleotide sequences from this sample produce the same CDR3. The chain employs TRBV18 and TRBJ2-5, with D unclear. Germline V lookup: CDR1 KGHSH, CDR2 LQKENI. The CDR3 spans 13 residues. V lost 0 bases to trimming and J lost 4 bases, with 6 bases between them. The CDR3 sequence: CASSPPSGETQYF. DNA of the CDR3: TGTGCCAGCTCACCACCCTCCGGAGAGACCCAGTACTTC. The whole variable domain, filled in from reference TRBV18 and TRBJ2-5, reads NAGVMQNPRHLVRRRGQEARLRCSPMKGHSHVYWYRQLPEEGLKFMVYLQKENIIDESGMPKERFSAEFPKEGPSILRIQQVVRGDSAAYFCASSPPSGETQYFGPGTRLLVL.

The CDR3 loop reads CASSSWGGRNTEAFF. CDR3 coding DNA: TGTGCCAGCAGCTCCTGGGGGGGCAGGAACACTGAAGCTTTCTTT. This rearrangement joins TRBV7-3 to TRBJ1-1, with D tentatively TRBD1 (6 bases). This CDR3 contains 15 residues. The germline CDR1 and CDR2 sequences are SGHTA and FQGTGA. Trimming shortened V by 4 bases and J by 1 base, and 13 bases separated the two germline ends.

The chain links TRBV18 to TRBJ2-7; 13 positions match TRBD2. The J segment lost 3 bases and the V segment lost 3 bases, leaving 5 bases of the junction unmatched. The CDR3 length is 16 residues. Germline V gives CDR1 KGHSH, CDR2 LQKENI. CDR3 nucleotide sequence: TGTGCCAGCTCACCCGCTAGGACTAGCGGGAGCTACGAGCAGTACTTC. Protein sequence: CASSPARTSGSYEQYF.

J is TRBJ2-4 and V is TRBV30, with 8 bases identical to TRBD2. The CDR3 has 13 residues. Per germline, CDR1 GTSNPN and CDR2 SVGIG (reference sequence). V trimming: 0 bases; J trimming: 7 bases; junction bases outside the gene matches: 2. The CDR3 DNA reads TGTGCCTGGAGTGTACCGGGGGGGAACATTCAGTACTTC. It yields the protein CAWSVPGGNIQYF.

In its sample, this clone was seen a few times. J is TRBJ2-6 and V is TRBV28; TRBD2 matches at 9 bases. Germline-derived CDR1 and CDR2 are MDHEN and SYDVKM. Trimming took 10 bases from V and 2 from J; bases not matched to a gene: 9. The CDR3 is 16 amino acids. CDR3 nucleotide sequence: TGTGCCACCCTAAGGGGCGGGAGGGCTGGGGCCAACGTCCTGACTTTC. Encoded protein: CATLRGGRAGANVLTF.

The chain carries TRBV7-3 and TRBJ1-1; D is undetermined. Trimming stripped 2 bases from V and 0 bases from J, with 4 bases between. The CDR3 runs 13 residues. Germline V lookup: CDR1 SGHTA, CDR2 FQGTGA. CDR3 in DNA: TGTGCCAGCAGCTTATCTATGAACACTGAAGCTTTCTTT. It translates to CASSLSMNTEAFF.

This chain joins TRBV5-1 and TRBJ2-7, with D perhaps matching TRBD1 (6 bases). Trimming cost V 5 bases and J 6 bases, with 21 bases left between them. This CDR3 comprises 15 residues. From germline, CDR1 is SGHRS and CDR2 YFSETQ. CDR3 in DNA: TGCGCCAGCAGACCGCCGGCAGGGGCCCCCACCGAGCAGTACTTC. Translated: CASRPPAGAPTEQYF.

This clone showed up just a few times. This chain connects TRBV7-9 to TRBJ2-2, with 9 bases matching TRBD1. This CDR3 spans 18 amino acids. V lost 3 bases to trimming and J lost 5 bases; unmatched junction nucleotides: 13. The V gene's germline CDR1 is SEHNR and CDR2 FQNEAQ (reference sequence). CDR3 residues: CASSLGTGRLRGTGELFF. DNA of the CDR3: TGTGCCAGCAGCTTGGGGACAGGGAGGCTCCGTGGGACCGGGGAGCTGTTTTTT.

This chain connects TRBV6-5 to TRBJ1-5; D ambiguous. Between the trimmed V and J ends, which lost 0 bases and 2 bases, there was a span of 8 bases. The CDR3 consists of 15 residues. The germline V gene has CDR1 MNHEY and CDR2 SVGAGI. The DNA for the CDR3 is TGTGCCAGCAGTTACTCCGGTCAGGGCAATCAGCCCCAGCATTTT. Translation: CASSYSGQGNQPQHF.

To note about this clone: Other DNA variants within this sample encode the same CDR3. The J gene is TRBJ1-1, the V gene TRBV5-1; maybe TRBD1 (6 bases). This CDR3 is built from 15 residues. The germline V gene has CDR1 SGHRS and CDR2 YFSETQ. Trimming shortened V by 0 bases and J by 4 bases, and 13 bases separated the two germline ends. This CDR3 reads CASSLAGQGSTEAFF. CDR3 bases: TGCGCCAGCAGCTTGGCCGGTCAGGGGAGCACTGAAGCTTTCTTT.

V gene TRBV9 combines with J gene TRBJ2-1; D is ambiguous. The V end was cut by 7 bases, the J end by 4 bases, with 6 bases between. The CDR3 spans 11 residues. Germline values: CDR1 SGDLS, CDR2 YYNGEE. The CDR3 DNA is TGTGCCAGCGGCCCATACAATGAGCAGTTCTTC. Its translation: CASGPYNEQFF.

The V call is TRBV7-9, the J call TRBJ1-1; TRBD1 is a possible D gene (5 bases). The CDR3 is 13 residues long. V was cut by 1 base and J by 4 bases, with 7 bases left in between. CDR1 SEHNR and CDR2 FQNEAQ come from the germline V gene (reference sequence). The CDR3, as DNA: TGTGCCAGCAGCTTAGGGGGGGGCACTGAAGCTTTCTTT. Residues: CASSLGGGTEAFF.

This rearrangement joins TRBV11-2 to TRBJ2-2; 9 positions match TRBD1. Germline V CDR1 and CDR2: SGHAT, FQNNGV. The V segment lost 1 base and the J segment 7 bases; nucleotides outside the gene matches: 4. The CDR3 totals 15 residues. This CDR3 is CASSLVGTGLGELFF. The CDR3 DNA reads as TGTGCCAGCAGCTTAGTGGGGACAGGGCTCGGGGAGCTGTTTTTT.

This clone appeared a single time. This chain links TRBV18 with TRBJ2-3; 7 nucleotides match TRBD1. Germline CDR1 and CDR2: KGHSH and LQKENI. After removal of 0 bases from V and 6 bases from J, the junction contained 3 bases not matched to a gene. The CDR3 extends over 14 amino acids. The CDR3 coding sequence is TGTGCCAGCTCACCACCGGGGACAGTTGATACGCAGTATTTT. Its protein is CASSPPGTVDTQYF. Together with reference TRBV18 and TRBJ2-3, the CDR3 gives the full variable domain: NAGVMQNPRHLVRRRGQEARLRCSPMKGHSHVYWYRQLPEEGLKFMVYLQKENIIDESGMPKERFSAEFPKEGPSILRIQQVVRGDSAAYFCASSPPGTVDTQYFGPGTRLTVL.

The chain joins TRBV7-9 to TRBJ2-1, with 8 nucleotides matching TRBD2. Germline V gene lookup returns CDR1 SEHNR and CDR2 FQNEAQ (reference sequence). J gave up 0 bases and V 6 bases, and 7 bases lay outside the gene matches. The CDR3 is 16 residues long. The CDR3, as DNA: TGTGCCAGCAGAGCGACTAGCGCCCGCTCCTACAATGAGCAGTTCTTC. As protein: CASRATSARSYNEQFF.

The genes are TRBV4-3 and TRBJ2-6; D possibly corresponds to TRBD1 (5 bases). CDR1 and CDR2 (germline): LGHNA, YSLEER. The CDR3 covers 17 residues. Trimming took off 4 bases at V and 2 bases at J, with 15 bases between the two ends. CDR3 sequence reads: CASSREPDSTGANVLTF. The CDR3 coding sequence is TGCGCCAGCAGCCGAGAACCCGACAGTACTGGGGCCAACGTCCTGACTTTC.

The chain has TRBV5-6 and TRBJ2-3; 8 bases agree with TRBD2. CDR1 is SGHDT and CDR2 is YYEEEE in the germline V gene. The CDR3 consists of 15 residues. J gave up 1 base and V 0 bases, and 1 base lay outside the gene matches. The CDR3 nucleotides read TGTGCCAGCAGCTTGGCCGGGGGGGGCACAGATACGCAGTATTTT. This codes for CASSLAGGGTDTQYF. Using reference TRBV5-6 and TRBJ2-3 for the parts outside the CDR3, the full variable domain is DAGVTQSPTHLIKTRGQQVTLRCSPKSGHDTVSWYQQALGQGPQFIFQYYEEEERQRGNFPDRFSGHQFPNYSSELNVNALLLGDSALYLCASSLAGGGTDTQYFGPGTRLTVL.

This clone was found a few times. CDR3 DNA sequence: TGTGCCAGCAGTTTAGACCGGAGGGCTTTCTTT. It codes for CASSLDRRAFF. The chain recombines TRBV28 with TRBJ1-1, with no clear D. The CDR3 spans 11 residues. Trimming cost V 2 bases and J 11 bases, with 9 bases left between them. Germline V gene sequence: CDR1 MDHEN, CDR2 SYDVKM.

J is TRBJ1-1 and V is TRBV7-9, with unresolved D. CDR3 length: 17 amino acids. V was clipped by 6 bases and J by 5 bases, with 25 bases between them. Germline-derived CDR1 and CDR2 are SEHNR and FQNEAQ (reference sequence). CDR3 sequence: CASRGGSLGKSGTEAFF. The CDR3 DNA sequence: TGTGCCAGCAGGGGAGGGTCGTTGGGGAAATCGGGGACTGAAGCTTTCTTT.

The chain employs TRBV28 and TRBJ2-7; 9 nucleotides match TRBD1. Germline V gives CDR1 MDHEN, CDR2 SYDVKM. J lost 3 bases, V lost 0 bases, and 0 bases had no gene match. The CDR3 has 14 amino acids. CDR3 residues: CASSLWDRGYEQYF. The CDR3 nucleotides read TGTGCCAGCAGTTTATGGGACAGGGGCTACGAGCAGTACTTC.

The chain couples TRBV25-1 to TRBJ1-1; D is perhaps TRBD1 (6 bases). V lost 0 bases, J lost 1 base, and 9 bases lay in between. CDR3 length: 15 amino acids. Germline values: CDR1 MGHDK, CDR2 SYGVNS. The DNA for the CDR3 is TGTGCCAGCAGTGAATACCACAGGGAGAACACTGAAGCTTTCTTT. Protein sequence: CASSEYHRENTEAFF.

This clone is a singleton in its sample. The chain has TRBV7-3 and TRBJ2-7; TRBD2 agrees at 8 bases. The CDR3 extends over 15 amino acids. The germline gives CDR1 SGHTA, CDR2 FQGTGA. V lost 3 bases to trimming and J lost 5 bases; unmatched junction nucleotides: 9. The CDR3 DNA follows: TGTGCCAGCAGCTTGGGCGGGGGGATAAAGCACGAGCAGTACTTC. Translated: CASSLGGGIKHEQYF.